A single sample is the source of the 8 T cell receptor beta chains below, sequenced in a study of cytomegalovirus exposure and HLA in healthy donors (dated 2017 in TCRdb). The receptor library was made with the immunoSEQ multiplex PCR assay. TCRdb holds this immuneACCESS table with in-frame rearrangements only. Some clones are missing; in checked studies, unresolved V genes explain under half, and the rest has no known cause. This sample comprises under 100,000 clones, approximately 84% of them detected only once. The ten largest clones take up roughly an eighth of the sample. Sequenced sample: PBMCs. The receptors here all came from a woman under 30 in good health and CMV-seropositive.

V gene TRBV18 combines with J gene TRBJ1-2, with TRBD1 matching 7 bases. The CDR3 covers 12 residues. Germline V gives CDR1 KGHSH, CDR2 LQKENI. The V and J ends lost 3 bases and 7 bases, in that order; junction bases with no gene match: 2. The CDR3 bases are TGTGCCAGCTCACCCCAGGGGGTTGGCTACACCTTC. Translated, it gives CASSPQGVGYTF.

The V gene is TRBV6-4, the J gene TRBJ2-1, with TRBD1 identical over 9 bases. Looked up from germline, CDR1 is MRHNA and CDR2 is SNTAGT. CDR3 length equals 15 residues. V was pared by 2 bases and J by 5 bases, with 4 bases of the junction left unmatched. CDR3 DNA sequence: TGTGCCAGCAGTGACGGAGGACAGGGGCACAATGAGCAGTTCTTC. Its protein is CASSDGGQGHNEQFF.

The chain combines TRBV7-2 with TRBJ1-2, with TRBD1 matching 9 bases. The V gene's germline CDR1 is SGHTA and CDR2 FQGNSA. CDR3 length: 16 residues. The V and J ends lost 5 bases and 4 bases, in that order; junction bases with no gene match: 11. DNA for the CDR3: TGTGCCAGCAGCCTTCCCCCAAGACAGGGGGTCTATGGCTACACCTTC. The encoded protein is CASSLPPRQGVYGYTF.

The chain links TRBV30 to TRBJ1-4; no clear D gene. V lost 4 bases to trimming and J lost 5 bases, with 11 bases between them. This CDR3 has 13 amino acids. Germline CDR1 and CDR2: GTSNPN and SVGIG (reference sequence). The CDR3 sequence is CAWNRQRNEKLFF. CDR3 nucleotides: TGTGCCTGGAATAGGCAGCGGAATGAAAAACTGTTTTTT.

V usage is TRBV30 and J usage is TRBJ1-2; no clear D gene. Germline assignment: CDR1 GTSNPN and CDR2 SVGIG (reference sequence). Trimming removed 2 bases at V and 5 bases at J, with 21 bases between. This CDR3 has 16 residues. Here the CDR3 DNA reads TGTGCCTGGAGTTCTTCCCTCGACCGCCGGAGATATGGCTACACCTTC. This codes for CAWSSSLDRRRYGYTF.

The chain combines TRBV10-3 with TRBJ2-2; 9 bases match TRBD2. The CDR3 is 18 amino acids. With 8 bases clipped from V and 5 bases from J, the junction kept 18 bases outside the gene matches. The germline CDR1 and CDR2 sequences are ENHRY and SYGVKD. The CDR3 loop reads CAIAIIPSGVTRTGELFF. CDR3 nucleotides: TGTGCCATCGCCATAATTCCTAGCGGGGTCACGCGGACCGGGGAGCTGTTTTTT.

V is TRBV11-2 and J is TRBJ1-4; no reliable D call. Trimming took 11 bases from V and 1 from J, leaving 5 bases between them. This CDR3 comprises 11 residues. Germline-derived CDR1 and CDR2 are SGHAT and FQNNGV. CDR3: CASGTNEKLFF. For the CDR3, the DNA is TGTGCCTCAGGAACTAATGAAAAACTGTTTTTT.

This chain joins TRBV4-1 and TRBJ1-5; tentatively, D is TRBD1 (6 bases). V dropped 4 bases and J dropped 4 bases, with 8 bases sitting between them. The CDR3 covers 13 residues. Germline V gives CDR1 MGHRA, CDR2 YSYEKL. The CDR3 region has the DNA TGCGCCAGCAGCCTAAGGGGGAATCAGCCCCAGCATTTT. Residues: CASSLRGNQPQHF.